The sequence of this TCR beta chain was determined in a study of molecular identifiers for immune sequencing clone quantification. Study-wide points: Clones that had above 20 RNA copies took up over 98% of effector molecules but under 1% in naive cells.

Worth noting for this clonotype: What it recognizes is unknown.

Germline V gives CDR1 LGHNA, CDR2 YNFKEQ. This CDR3 spans 15 amino acids. After removal of 1 base from V and 5 bases from J, the junction contained 2 bases not matched to a gene. TCRdb re-called the PCR reads through MiXCR, storing one row per CDR3 protein. The sample contains some 100,000 distinct CDR3 sequences, roughly a third of which appear only once. The V call is TRBV4-2, the J call TRBJ1-5; TRBD1 matches at 10 bases. The specimen was naive CD8+ T cells from blood, with Jurkat cell RNA spiked in. Noted subset: FACS-sorted CD8+CD4-CCR7+CD45RA+ naive T cells. The sequence was collected from a human donor in good health. Some libraries in this study had Jurkat cell RNA spiked in. The CDR3 loop reads CASSQGDRGDQPQHF. The CDR3 DNA follows: TGTGCCAGCAGCCAAGGGGACAGGGGCGATCAGCCCCAGCATTTT.